The 26 T cell receptor beta chains below come from one sample, sequenced in a study of post-analysis software for immune sequencing data. The study, taken as a whole, reports: In patients, about 5 TRBV segments were more frequent than in controls, with TRBV5-6, TRBV5-1 and TRBV20-1 among them.

For these TCRs, the target antigens are not known. Unique molecular identifiers had been added to the TCR beta cDNA libraries. TCRdb ran MiXCR on the PCR reads and lists one entry per CDR3 protein. The sample holds around 700,000 distinct CDR3 sequences, about 60% seen once. The specimen was blood. These receptor sequences come from a girl aged 2 to 10 with multiple sclerosis.

The genes are TRBV20-1 and TRBJ2-1; a weak D match, TRBD1 (6 bases). The CDR3 consists of 17 residues. V gave up 1 base and J gave up 6 bases, with 22 bases separating them. Germline assignment: CDR1 DFQATT and CDR2 SNEGSKA (reference sequence). The CDR3 bases are TGCAGTGCTAGAGGGATAGGGGACATCAATGAGCTCAATGAGCAGTTCTTC. This sequence encodes CSARGIGDINELNEQFF.

This rearrangement joins TRBV7-2 to TRBJ2-1, with 9 bases that match TRBD2. The CDR3 runs 15 residues. V lost 4 bases, J lost 6 bases, and 7 bases stayed unmatched. The V gene's germline CDR1 is SGHTA and CDR2 FQGNSA. The CDR3 spells CTSSSLAGEGNEQFF. The CDR3 region has the DNA TGTACCAGCAGCTCCTTAGCGGGAGAGGGCAATGAGCAGTTCTTC.

The chain joins TRBV9 to TRBJ1-4, with TRBD1 matching over 7 bases. The germline V gene encodes CDR1 SGDLS and CDR2 YYNGEE. V gave up 4 bases and J gave up 5 bases; unmatched junction bases: 8. The CDR3 runs to 15 residues. CDR3 bases: TGTGCCAGCAGCCAGCGGGACAGTACCAATGAAAAACTGTTTTTT. This sequence encodes CASSQRDSTNEKLFF.

V usage is TRBV20-1 and J usage is TRBJ2-7; TRBD1 aligns across 9 bases. The length of the CDR3 is 15 residues. From germline, CDR1 is DFQATT and CDR2 SNEGSKA (reference sequence). The DNA of the CDR3 is TGCAGCTCAGCCACACGAGGGACAGGGCCCTACGAGCAGTACTTC. Its translation is CSSATRGTGPYEQYF.

This clonotype was detected a few times. J is TRBJ2-7 and V is TRBV10-1; the D gene could be TRBD1 or TRBD2 (5 bases each). Trimming stripped 10 bases from V and 0 bases from J, with 10 bases between. The length of the CDR3 is 12 residues. In germline, CDR1 is WNHNN, CDR2 SYGVQD (reference sequence). This chain's CDR3 is CATGTYSYEQYF. The CDR3 coding sequence is TGCGCCACCGGGACCTACTCCTACGAGCAGTACTTC.

This chain uses TRBV15 with TRBJ2-1; the match to TRBD2 covers 10 bases. The V and J ends lost 0 bases and 2 bases, in that order; junction bases with no gene match: 4. The germline gives CDR1 LNHNV, CDR2 YYDKDF (reference sequence). The CDR3 has 17 amino acids. The CDR3 protein is CATSRDLAGVAYNEQFF. The DNA for the CDR3 is TGTGCCACCAGCAGAGATCTAGCGGGAGTGGCCTACAATGAGCAGTTCTTC.

This clonotype was counted only a few times. This chain joins TRBV11-2 and TRBJ2-5; unclear D gene. TRBJ2-7 matches the DNA end more closely, so the J call is doubtful. Germline assignment: CDR1 SGHAT and CDR2 FQNNGV. The CDR3 spans 12 residues. The CDR3 coding sequence is TGTGCCAGCAGCTTCTGGGGATACGAGCAGTACTTC. It yields the protein CASSFWGYEQYF.

The chain combines TRBV21-1 with TRBJ2-7; the D call of TRBD1 is as the table states it, not checked on the DNA. TRBV21-1 is deemed a pseudogene. The CDR3 has 14 residues. CDR3 sequence reads: CASGQGALPYEQYF. The CDR3 nucleotides are TGTGCCAGCGGGCAGGGGGCCCTTCCCTACGAGCAGTACTTC.

The chain joins TRBV7-4 to TRBJ2-7, with D perhaps TRBD2 (7 bases). Trimming took off 2 bases at V and 3 bases at J, with 23 bases between the two ends. The CDR3 runs to 18 residues. The germline V gene has CDR1 SGHVT and CDR2 SQSDAQ. The CDR3 here is CASSLSRLREGHNYEQYF. CDR3 nucleotide sequence: TGTGCCAGCAGCTTAAGTCGTTTAAGGGAGGGACATAACTACGAGCAGTACTTC.

This clonotype was observed once. V gene TRBV11-2 combines with J gene TRBJ2-1, with 11 bases aligning to TRBD1. Germline V CDR1 and CDR2: SGHAT, FQNNGV. CDR3 length equals 16 residues. Germline trimming cut 4 bases from V and 7 bases from J; bases unmatched to any gene: 9. The CDR3 DNA reads as TGTGCCAGCAGCTATCGGACAGGGGGCGTCGAAAATGAGCAGTTCTTC. This encodes CASSYRTGGVENEQFF.

The chain recombines TRBV12-3 or TRBV12-4 with TRBJ2-5; a possible D gene is TRBD2 (6 bases). Trimming pared 6 bases from V and 2 bases from J, leaving 10 bases between. The CDR3 spans 13 residues. The CDR3 nucleotides read TGTGCCAGCAGGGGACTTCCACAAGAGACCCAGTACTTC. This encodes CASRGLPQETQYF.

This chain joins TRBV7-6 and TRBJ2-5; no definite D call. This CDR3 comprises 16 residues. The V and J ends lost 6 bases and 4 bases respectively, with 21 bases between them. Germline V gene lookup returns CDR1 SGHVS and CDR2 FNYEAQ. CDR3 protein: CASSQESLLFVETQYF. CDR3 DNA: TGTGCCAGCAGTCAGGAGTCCCTCCTTTTTGTAGAGACCCAGTACTTC. Variable domain in full (rest from reference TRBV7-6 and TRBJ2-5): GAGVSQSPRYKVTKRGQDVALRCDPISGHVSLYWYRQALGQGPEFLTYFNYEAQQDKSGLPNDRFSAERPEGSISTLTIQRTEQRDSAMYRCASSQESLLFVETQYFGPGTRLLVL.

This clonotype was found a few times. The chain recombines TRBV2 with TRBJ2-7, with D perhaps matching TRBD1 (6 bases). Germline-derived CDR1 and CDR2 are SNHLY and FYNNEI. The CDR3 totals 15 residues. V dropped 3 bases and J dropped 2 bases, with 14 bases sitting between them. CDR3 sequence reads: CASSDRGRGAYEQYF. As DNA, the CDR3 is TGTGCCAGCAGTGACAGGGGACGAGGGGCCTACGAGCAGTACTTC.

This clonotype was found a few times. J is TRBJ2-3 and V is TRBV5-1; D possibly matches TRBD1 or TRBD2 (5 bases each). V lost 3 bases to trimming and J lost 3 bases, with 17 bases between them. Germline V gene data show CDR1 as SGHRS and CDR2 as YFSETQ. The CDR3 is 16 amino acids. The CDR3 region has the DNA TGCGCCAGCAGCTCGATGCCCCAGGGAGCGACAGATACGCAGTATTTT. Translated, it gives CASSSMPQGATDTQYF.

V usage is TRBV28 and J usage is TRBJ2-1, with 8 bases that match TRBD1. Germline loops: CDR1 MDHEN, CDR2 SYDVKM. The CDR3 runs to 14 residues. The junction had 1 base not matched to a gene; V was cut back by 2 bases and J by 4 bases. As DNA, the CDR3 is TGTGCCAGCAGTTTACAGGGGGCTTACAATGAGCAGTTCTTC. It codes for CASSLQGAYNEQFF.

A few counts support this clonotype. The J gene is TRBJ2-5, the V gene TRBV29-1; tentatively, D is TRBD1 (5 bases). Germline V gives CDR1 SQVTM, CDR2 ANQGSEA. This CDR3 contains 13 residues. V was pared by 8 bases and J by 5 bases, with 18 bases between. The CDR3 nucleotides are TGCAGCATCCGCAGGGCAGTCGGGGAGACCCAGTACTTC. It specifies CSIRRAVGETQYF.

This clonotype came up once. The genes are TRBV7-9 and TRBJ2-1; tentatively, D is TRBD1 or TRBD2 (5 bases each). The CDR3 spans 14 residues. Trimming removed 5 bases from V and 2 bases from J, with 10 bases in between. Germline V gene data show CDR1 as SEHNR and CDR2 as FQNEAQ (reference sequence). CDR3 sequence reads: CASSRDVAYNEQFF. The CDR3, as DNA: TGTGCCAGCAGCCGGGACGTCGCCTACAATGAGCAGTTCTTC. The full variable domain, rest sourced from reference TRBV7-9 and TRBJ2-1, is DTGVSQNPRHKITKRGQNVTFRCDPISEHNRLYWYRQTLGQGPEFLTYFQNEAQLEKSRLLSDRFSAERPKGSFSTLEIQRTEQGDSAMYLCASSRDVAYNEQFFGPGTRLTVL.

This chain connects TRBV12-5 to TRBJ1-1, with no clear D. The V and J ends lost 2 bases and 1 base respectively, with 5 bases between them. This CDR3 spans 13 amino acids. Germline V CDR1 and CDR2: LGHNT, FRNRAP. For the CDR3, the DNA is TGTGCTAGTGGTTTGACGGAGAACACTGAAGCTTTCTTT. It yields the protein CASGLTENTEAFF.

The gene calls are TRBV7-9 and TRBJ1-2; D unclear. The CDR3 sequence is 14 residues long. V was clipped by 1 base and J by 1 base, with 7 bases between them. From germline, CDR1 is SEHNR and CDR2 FQNEAQ (reference sequence). The CDR3 DNA sequence: TGTGCCAGCAGCTTAGTGCTGGATAACTATGGCTACACCTTC. It is translated as CASSLVLDNYGYTF.

This CDR3 reads CASSLRRDRVHNEQFF. The CDR3 region has the DNA TGTGCCAGCAGCTTAAGGAGGGACAGGGTTCACAATGAGCAGTTCTTC. This sequence joins TRBV7-3 and TRBJ2-1; 9 bases fit TRBD1. The CDR3 loop spans 16 amino acids. J gave up 5 bases and V 1 base, and 6 bases lay outside the gene matches. Looked up from germline, CDR1 is SGHTA and CDR2 is FQGTGA.

V is TRBV20-1 and J is TRBJ2-1, with D unresolved. CDR3 length: 13 residues. V lost 6 bases and J lost 2, with 11 bases in between. The germline V gene encodes CDR1 DFQATT and CDR2 SNEGSKA (reference sequence). The CDR3 is CSARKATYNEQFF. The DNA of the CDR3 is TGCAGTGCACGAAAGGCCACCTACAATGAGCAGTTCTTC.

This clonotype was counted only a few times. This rearrangement joins TRBV10-3 to TRBJ2-5; 9 bases are a match to TRBD2. Per germline, CDR1 ENHRY and CDR2 SYGVKD. The CDR3 loop spans 15 amino acids. The junction had 10 bases not matched to a gene; V was cut back by 8 bases and J by 3 bases. The CDR3 protein is CAIASREGEEETQYF. Here the CDR3 DNA reads TGTGCCATCGCATCGCGGGAGGGAGAAGAAGAGACCCAGTACTTC.

V gene TRBV27 combines with J gene TRBJ2-1; 12 bases match TRBD2. Germline V gene lookup returns CDR1 MNHEY and CDR2 SMNVEV (reference sequence). Losses at the gene ends were 5 bases for V and 8 bases for J; bases not matched to a gene: 7. CDR3 size: 15 residues. CDR3 nucleotides: TGTGCCAGCAGTAGACTAGCGGGGGCTATCTATGAGCAGTTCTTC. The encoded protein is CASSRLAGAIYEQFF.

This clonotype has only a few counts. The chain has TRBV4-2 and TRBJ2-5, with D tentatively TRBD1 (6 bases). This CDR3 spans 18 amino acids. The germline V and J ends were trimmed by 1 base and 0 bases, with 18 bases remaining between them. Germline-derived CDR1 and CDR2 are LGHNA and YNFKEQ. CDR3 coding DNA: TGTGCCAGCAGCCAAGGGACCCAACAGGGAACGTACCAAGAGACCCAGTACTTC. This sequence encodes CASSQGTQQGTYQETQYF.

J is TRBJ2-5 and V is TRBV20-1; 11 nucleotides agree with TRBD1. Germline loops: CDR1 DFQATT, CDR2 SNEGSKA (reference sequence). The length of the CDR3 is 15 residues. The V segment lost 6 bases and the J segment 7 bases; nucleotides outside the gene matches: 13. Written as DNA, the CDR3 is TGCAGTGCCCTCCCAGGGACAGGGGGAGGAGGGACCCAGTACTTC. Translating it yields CSALPGTGGGGTQYF.

This rearrangement joins TRBV6-5 to TRBJ2-7; D remains ambiguous. With 5 bases removed from V and 2 bases from J, the gap between germline ends came to 7 bases. Germline CDR1 and CDR2: MNHEY and SVGAGI. The CDR3 is made up of 12 amino acids. The CDR3 DNA reads TGTGCCAGCAGTAAGGGTGCCTACGAGCAGTACTTC. Encoded protein: CASSKGAYEQYF.